This TCR beta chain was recovered during a study of control samples from healthy donors and cancer patients. Assay used: immunoSEQ multiplex PCR; TCRdb lists only in-frame clones, some missing. Of 100,000 to 150,000 clones listed, less than 90% are singletons. This CDR3 is built from 16 residues. Trimming cost V 8 bases and J 5 bases; bases outside gene matches: 14. CDR1 MDHEN and CDR2 SYDVKM come from the germline V gene. The clonotype originates from a man younger than 35 in good health. The sequencing input was blood. V and J are TRBV28 and TRBJ2-2; 7 bases fit TRBD1. CDR3 residues: CASQTGTAGGTGELFF. The CDR3 nucleotides read TGTGCCAGCCAGACCGGGACAGCCGGTGGGACCGGGGAGCTGTTTTTT.